The clone carrying this T cell receptor (beta chain) is medium-sized. No antigen is known for it. About 480 ng RNA was reverse transcribed with alpha and beta constant-region primers. Separate chain-specific third strand synthesis with multiplexing indices produced the alpha and beta libraries. Second strand DNA was synthesized using a primer at the SP2 site. Via MiXCR, TCRdb re-called the 5' RACE reads, giving one row per CDR3 protein. Of 13,000 or so distinct CDR3 sequences in the sample, roughly a tenth are singletons; the top ten hold approximately 7%. This specimen belongs to a study of HIV-infected patients and healthy controls. Overall study findings and caveats: HIV-infected repertoires had significantly higher mean Gini indices than controls, possibly reflecting oligoclonality. HIV-infected patients and controls differed significantly in mean usage of eight alpha and eight beta V genes.

The repertoire came from unfractionated whole blood and reflected all unsorted peripheral T cells. The sequenced sample was blood. The clonotype comes from an adult in good health.

The CDR3 region is CSARTSGNQPQHF. DNA for the CDR3: TGCAGTGCTAGAACGTCGGGCAATCAGCCCCAGCATTTT. The V call is TRBV20-1, the J call TRBJ1-5, with D uncertain. V shed 2 bases and J shed 2 bases, with 7 bases lying between them. In germline, CDR1 is DFQATT, CDR2 SNEGSKA (reference sequence). This CDR3 spans 13 amino acids.